The source of this T cell receptor (beta chain) is a study of beta chain features in type 1 diabetes. Broader study findings: PCR could preferentially amplify shorter templates, alike in patients and controls.

Every bit of the isolated RNA underwent reverse transcription, so sequencing read expressed TCRB transcripts. TCRdb's copy holds only in-frame clones and misses some; the assay was immunoSEQ multiplex PCR. The table shows around 500,000 clones, with about an eighth occurring only once. Comment on this clone: Its antigen is currently unknown. Within the sample, other DNA sequences also encode this same CDR3.

The ends were cut back, 6 bases at V and 3 bases at J, with 3 bases in the middle. Germline CDR1 and CDR2: DFQATT and SNEGSKA (reference sequence). The CDR3 sequence is 10 residues long. This chain uses TRBV20-1 with TRBJ2-4; D uncertain. Sequenced: naive CD4+ T cells from blood. This receptor was taken from a woman aged 18 to 35 in good health. In DNA form, the CDR3 reads TGCAGTGCCAGCAAAAACATTCAGTACTTC. This encodes CSASKNIQYF.